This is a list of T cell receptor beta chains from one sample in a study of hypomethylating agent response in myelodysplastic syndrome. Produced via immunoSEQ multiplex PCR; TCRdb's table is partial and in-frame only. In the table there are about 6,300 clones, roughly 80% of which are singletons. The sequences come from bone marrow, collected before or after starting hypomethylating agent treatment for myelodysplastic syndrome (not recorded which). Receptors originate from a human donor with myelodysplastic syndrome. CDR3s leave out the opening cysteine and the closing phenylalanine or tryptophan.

ASSQLPSFLPGNYGYT	TRBV14	TRBJ1-2
ASCPGTENEKLF	TRBV5-1	TRBJ1-4
ASIYGAYNEQF	TRBV10-2	TRBJ2-1
ASPQGGQPQH	TRBV21-1	TRBJ1-5
ASTSTLGHGEAF	TRBV6-1	TRBJ1-1
ATKGGHTDTQY	TRBV25-1	TRBJ2-3
ASSLGLGGSLETQY	TRBV7-3	TRBJ2-5
ASMPGTVSYEQY	TRBV2	NA
ASSLDRPGETQY	TRBV5-1	TRBJ2-5
ASRGTVKHTGELF	TRBV27	TRBJ2-2
SVEAFDYNEQF	TRBV29-1	TRBJ2-1
ASSRPSGRAPEQF	TRBV11-2	TRBJ2-1
ASSQGLTGYTDTQY	TRBV4-1	TRBJ2-3
ASSQGGVATQY	TRBV4-1	TRBJ2-5
AISEGGWYEQY	TRBV10-3	TRBJ2-7
ASSVGDTEAF	TRBV9	TRBJ1-1